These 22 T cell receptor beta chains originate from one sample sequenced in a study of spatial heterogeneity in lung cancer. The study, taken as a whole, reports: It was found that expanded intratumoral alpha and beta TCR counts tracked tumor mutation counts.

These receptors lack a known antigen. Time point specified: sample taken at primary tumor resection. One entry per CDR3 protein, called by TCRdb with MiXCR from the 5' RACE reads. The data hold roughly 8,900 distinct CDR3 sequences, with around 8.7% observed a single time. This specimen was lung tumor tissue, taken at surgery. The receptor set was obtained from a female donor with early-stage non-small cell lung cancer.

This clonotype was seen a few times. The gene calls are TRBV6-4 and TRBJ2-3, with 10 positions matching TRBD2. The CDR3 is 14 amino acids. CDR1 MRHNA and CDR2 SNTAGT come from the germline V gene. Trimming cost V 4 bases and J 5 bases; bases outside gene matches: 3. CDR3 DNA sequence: TGTGCCAGCAGTGCCGGGACTAGCGTAGATACGCAGTATTTT. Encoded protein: CASSAGTSVDTQYF.

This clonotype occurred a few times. The CDR3 region is CASGSRRGRVNTIYF. CDR3 coding DNA: TGTGCCAGCGGATCAAGGCGGGGGCGCGTAAACACCATATATTTT. The genes are TRBV12-3 or TRBV12-4 and TRBJ1-3, with D possibly matching TRBD1 (6 bases). With 8 bases removed from V and 6 bases from J, the gap between germline ends came to 20 bases. The CDR3 has 15 residues.

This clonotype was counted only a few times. CDR3 sequence: CSARGSGGRYNEQFF. CDR3 DNA sequence: TGCAGTGCTAGGGGTAGCGGGGGCCGCTACAATGAGCAGTTCTTC. V usage is TRBV20-1 and J usage is TRBJ2-1, with 9 bases lining up with TRBD2. This CDR3 region has 15 residues. Trimming took 3 bases from V and 3 from J; bases not matched to a gene: 6. CDR1 and CDR2 from the germline V gene are DFQATT and SNEGSKA (reference sequence).

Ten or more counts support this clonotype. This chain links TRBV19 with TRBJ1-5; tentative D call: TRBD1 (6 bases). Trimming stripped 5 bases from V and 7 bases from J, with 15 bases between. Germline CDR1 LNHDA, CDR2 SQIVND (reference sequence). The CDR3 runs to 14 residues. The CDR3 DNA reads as TGTGCCAGTAGTGTCACTGGGGGCCGCCAGCCCCAGCATTTT. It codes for CASSVTGGRQPQHF.

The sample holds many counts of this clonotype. CDR3 residues: CASSSITGGGLQPQHF. The CDR3 DNA reads TGTGCCAGCAGCTCTATTACAGGGGGCGGGCTACAGCCCCAGCATTTT. The chain is built from TRBV5-6 and TRBJ1-5; TRBD1 aligns across 9 bases. Germline CDR1 and CDR2: SGHDT and YYEEEE. The CDR3 totals 16 residues. Trimming cost V 3 bases and J 7 bases; bases outside gene matches: 11.

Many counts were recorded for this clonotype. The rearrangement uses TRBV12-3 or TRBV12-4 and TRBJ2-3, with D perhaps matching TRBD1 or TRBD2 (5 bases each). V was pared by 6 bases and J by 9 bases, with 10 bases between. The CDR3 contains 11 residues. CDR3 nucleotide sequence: TGTGCCAGCAGCCGGGACGCCACGCAGTATTTT. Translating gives CASSRDATQYF.

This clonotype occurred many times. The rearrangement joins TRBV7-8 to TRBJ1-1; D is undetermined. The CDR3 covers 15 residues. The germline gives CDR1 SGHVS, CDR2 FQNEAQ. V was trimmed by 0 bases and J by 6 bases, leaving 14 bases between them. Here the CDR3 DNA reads TGTGCCAGCAGCTTAGCGCCCTCGGGGAGCGCTGAAGCTTTCTTT. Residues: CASSLAPSGSAEAFF. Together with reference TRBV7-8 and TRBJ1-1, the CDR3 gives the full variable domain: GAGVSQSPRYKVAKRGQDVALRCDPISGHVSLFWYQQALGQGPEFLTYFQNEAQLDKSGLPSDRFFAERPEGSVSTLKIQRTQQEDSAVYLCASSLAPSGSAEAFFGQGTRLTVV.

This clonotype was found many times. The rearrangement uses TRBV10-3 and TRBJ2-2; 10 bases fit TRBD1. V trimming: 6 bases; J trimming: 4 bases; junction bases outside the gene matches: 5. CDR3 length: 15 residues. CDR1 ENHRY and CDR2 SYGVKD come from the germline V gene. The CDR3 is CAIRGTGATTGELFF. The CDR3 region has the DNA TGTGCCATCAGGGGGACAGGGGCGACCACCGGGGAGCTGTTTTTT.

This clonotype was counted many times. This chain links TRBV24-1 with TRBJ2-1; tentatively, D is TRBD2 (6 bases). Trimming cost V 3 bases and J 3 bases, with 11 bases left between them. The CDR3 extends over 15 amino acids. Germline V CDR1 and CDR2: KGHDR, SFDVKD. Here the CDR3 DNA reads TGTGCCACCAGTGATCCTGGGACTGGCTACAATGAGCAGTTCTTC. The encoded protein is CATSDPGTGYNEQFF.

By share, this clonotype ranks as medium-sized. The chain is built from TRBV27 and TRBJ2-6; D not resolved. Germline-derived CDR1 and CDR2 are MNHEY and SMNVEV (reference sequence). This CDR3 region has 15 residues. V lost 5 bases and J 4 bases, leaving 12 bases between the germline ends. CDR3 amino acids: CASSTSVSGANVLTF. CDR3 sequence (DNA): TGTGCCAGCAGTACGTCCGTTTCCGGGGCCAACGTCCTGACTTTC. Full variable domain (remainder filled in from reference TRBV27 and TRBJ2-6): EAQVTQNPRYLITVTGKKLTVTCSQNMNHEYMSWYRQDPGLGLRQIYYSMNVEVTDKGDVPEGYKVSRKEKRNFPLILESPSPNQTSLYFCASSTSVSGANVLTFGAGSRLTVL.

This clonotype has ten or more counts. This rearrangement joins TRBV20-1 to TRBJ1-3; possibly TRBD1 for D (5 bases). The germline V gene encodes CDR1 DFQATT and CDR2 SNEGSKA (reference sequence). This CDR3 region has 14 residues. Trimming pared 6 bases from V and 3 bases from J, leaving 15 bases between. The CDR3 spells CSAPISGGGNTIYF. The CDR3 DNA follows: TGCAGTGCCCCCATCTCGGGGGGTGGAAACACCATATATTTT.

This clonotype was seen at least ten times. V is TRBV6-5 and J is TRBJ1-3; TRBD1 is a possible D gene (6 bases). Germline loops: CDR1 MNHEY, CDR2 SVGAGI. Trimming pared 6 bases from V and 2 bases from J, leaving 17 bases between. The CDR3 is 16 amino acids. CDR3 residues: CASSRAPQGPGNTIYF. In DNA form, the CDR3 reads TGTGCCAGCAGCCGCGCCCCACAGGGACCTGGAAACACCATATATTTT.

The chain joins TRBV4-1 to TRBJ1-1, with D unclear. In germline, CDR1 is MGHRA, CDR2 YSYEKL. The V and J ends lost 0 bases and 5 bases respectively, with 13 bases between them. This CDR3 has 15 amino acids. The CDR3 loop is CASSQDRSRLTEAFF. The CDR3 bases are TGCGCCAGCAGCCAAGATAGATCGCGCCTGACTGAAGCTTTCTTT.

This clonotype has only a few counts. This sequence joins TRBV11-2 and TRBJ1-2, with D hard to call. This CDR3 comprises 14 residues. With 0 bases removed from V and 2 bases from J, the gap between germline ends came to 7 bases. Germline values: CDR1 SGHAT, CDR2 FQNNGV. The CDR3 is CASSLDRTNYGYTF. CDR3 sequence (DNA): TGTGCCAGCAGCTTAGACAGGACCAACTATGGCTACACCTTC.

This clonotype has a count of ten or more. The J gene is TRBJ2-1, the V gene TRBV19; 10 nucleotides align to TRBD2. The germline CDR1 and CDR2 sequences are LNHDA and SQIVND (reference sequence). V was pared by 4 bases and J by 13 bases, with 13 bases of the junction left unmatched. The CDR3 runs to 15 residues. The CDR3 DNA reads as TGTGCCAGTAGTAGCGCTTCTAGCGGGGGTCCGTCTCAGTTCTTC. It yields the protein CASSSASSGGPSQFF.

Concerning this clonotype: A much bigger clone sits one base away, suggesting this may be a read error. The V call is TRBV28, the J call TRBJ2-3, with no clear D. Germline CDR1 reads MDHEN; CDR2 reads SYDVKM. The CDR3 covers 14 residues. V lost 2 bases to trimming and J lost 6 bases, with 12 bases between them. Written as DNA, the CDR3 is TGTGCCAGCAGTTTAACATGGTCCTCGGATACGCAGTATTTT. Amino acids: CASSLTWSSDTQYF.

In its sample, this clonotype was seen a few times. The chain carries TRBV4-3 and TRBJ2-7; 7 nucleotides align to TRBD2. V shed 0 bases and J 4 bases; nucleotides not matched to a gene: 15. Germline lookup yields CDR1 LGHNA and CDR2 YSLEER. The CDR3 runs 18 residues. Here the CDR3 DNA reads TGCGCCAGCAGCCAAGACGGTGTTTGGGGGGGAATGTTGTACGAGCAGTACTTC. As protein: CASSQDGVWGGMLYEQYF.

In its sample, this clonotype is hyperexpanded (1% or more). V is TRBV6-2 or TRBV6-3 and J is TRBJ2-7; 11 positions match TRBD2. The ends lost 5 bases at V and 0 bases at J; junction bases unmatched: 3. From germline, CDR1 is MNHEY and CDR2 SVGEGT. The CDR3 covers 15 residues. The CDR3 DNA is TGTGCCAGCAGTGAGGGACTAGCGGACTCCTACGAGCAGTACTTC. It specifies CASSEGLADSYEQYF.

Written as DNA, the CDR3 is TGTGCCAGCGGATGGGGGGGGCGAGCTCTCCCTACAGATACGCAGTATTTT. Translated: CASGWGGRALPTDTQYF. J is TRBJ2-3 and V is TRBV2; D possibly corresponds to TRBD2 (7 bases). The CDR3 covers 17 residues. Germline V lookup: CDR1 SNHLY, CDR2 FYNNEI. V gave up 8 bases and J gave up 3 bases, with 24 bases separating them.

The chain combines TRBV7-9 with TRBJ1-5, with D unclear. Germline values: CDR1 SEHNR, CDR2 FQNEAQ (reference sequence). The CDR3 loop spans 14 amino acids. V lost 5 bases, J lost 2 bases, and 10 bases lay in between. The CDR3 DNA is TGTGCCAGCAGCCCCGGACGGGGCAATCAGCCCCAGCATTTT. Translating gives CASSPGRGNQPQHF.

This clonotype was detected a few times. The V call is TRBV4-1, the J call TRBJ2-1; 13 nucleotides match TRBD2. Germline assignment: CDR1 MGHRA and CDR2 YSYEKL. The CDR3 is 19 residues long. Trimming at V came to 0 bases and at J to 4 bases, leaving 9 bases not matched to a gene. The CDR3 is CASSQETSGGAFSYNEQFF. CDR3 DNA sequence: TGCGCCAGCAGCCAAGAAACTAGCGGGGGGGCCTTCTCTTACAATGAGCAGTTCTTC.

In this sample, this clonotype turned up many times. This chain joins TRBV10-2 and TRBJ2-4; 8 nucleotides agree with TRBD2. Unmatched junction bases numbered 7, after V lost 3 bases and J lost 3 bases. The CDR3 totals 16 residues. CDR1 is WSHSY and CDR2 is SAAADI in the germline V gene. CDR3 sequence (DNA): TGCGCCAGCAGTGAACGGGGGGGTCACAACAAAAACATTCAGTACTTC. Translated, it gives CASSERGGHNKNIQYF.